This T cell receptor (beta chain) was sequenced for a study of blood T cell repertoires in COVID-19 (dated by TCRdb to the early 2020s). For context, the study as a whole: The collaborator samples originated in the United States, Italy and Spain and spanned the acute and convalescent phases of COVID-19. The prospective study material was composed of cDNA or gDNA derived from T cells, B-cell-depleted T cells, or PBMCs. Subjects who had been exposed to COVID-19, were actively infected with it, or had recovered from it provided the deeply sampled blood TCRbeta repertoires that made up the dataset. The repertoires were released in a freely available public database intended as a resource for research on the immune response to SARS-CoV-2. The samples were drawn from the first 160 participants of the ongoing ImmuneRACE study and from 1,200 or so subjects provided by 6 global collaborators. The sample metadata nearly always contained a de-identified subject ID, COVID-19 status, age in years and sex. Where available, HLA class I and class II types were obtained from metadata supplied by the sample provider rather than from assay-based typing. Points the paper makes about the study in general: Clinical and demographic metadata were provided uncurated, with the amount varying by source and participant.

Participants in the prospective study were enrolled through a virtual design, were aged about 18 to 100 years, and lived in roughly 24 United States geographic areas. To assign participants to cohorts, the prospective study relied on clinical history that participants themselves reported in a screening survey and a study questionnaire. For ImmuneRACE Cohort 3, a participant was defined as recovered based on two consecutive negative NP/OP PCR tests, clearance by a healthcare professional, or resolution of symptoms. Each participant in the prospective study had whole blood, serum and a nasopharyngeal or oropharyngeal swab collected by mobile phlebotomists. Over an approximately 2-month period, participants in the prospective study had the option of providing additional blood draws and questionnaires. Before DNA extraction, prospective study blood samples were shipped either frozen or at room temperature.

Concerning this clone: Its antigen has not been determined. Per-base quality was not reported, and no clone a single base away is much larger than it.

Taken from the germline V gene, the CDR1 and CDR2 loops are SGHAT and FQNNGV. The trim is 2 bases for V and 4 bases for J, with a gap of 6 bases between the germline ends. Inclusive of the bounding cysteine and phenylalanine, the CDR3 is 13 residues long. The only DNA kept is the CDR3, 39 bases in frame from the first base. TCRbeta CDR3 regions were amplified from genomic DNA by means of the immunoSEQ Assay, a bias-controlled multiplex PCR. The paper's processing steps were these. Within the assay, amplification of reference gene primers was used to estimate how many nucleated cells each sample contained. To quantify the absolute abundance of each unique TCRbeta CDR3 rearrangement, sequence reads were collapsed and filtered. For each sample, productive Simpson clonality was calculated as the square root of Simpson's diversity index across productive rearrangements. What TCRdb holds here is the immuneACCESS table cut down to in-frame rearrangements. Part of the clones is not present; checked against another copy, under half of the missing clones reflect an unresolved V gene, and the others are unexplained. The V and J calls and clone size were taken over from that table, and D and trimming were inferred from the DNA. Recorded for this sample are 150,000 to 200,000 clones; about 72% of them occurred a single time. The ten top clones hold roughly 17% of the sample.

The TCR originated in a woman between 45 and 60 years old who had recovered from COVID-19. The receptor chain draws on TRBV11-2 and TRBJ1-5; TRBD1 is a weak D gene call, 5 bases matching. Sequenced input: PBMCs or T cells enriched from blood (not recorded which). The nucleotide sequence reads as follows: TGTGCCAGCAGCTTATCAGGGAATCAGCCCCAGCATTTT. It codes for CASSLSGNQPQHF.